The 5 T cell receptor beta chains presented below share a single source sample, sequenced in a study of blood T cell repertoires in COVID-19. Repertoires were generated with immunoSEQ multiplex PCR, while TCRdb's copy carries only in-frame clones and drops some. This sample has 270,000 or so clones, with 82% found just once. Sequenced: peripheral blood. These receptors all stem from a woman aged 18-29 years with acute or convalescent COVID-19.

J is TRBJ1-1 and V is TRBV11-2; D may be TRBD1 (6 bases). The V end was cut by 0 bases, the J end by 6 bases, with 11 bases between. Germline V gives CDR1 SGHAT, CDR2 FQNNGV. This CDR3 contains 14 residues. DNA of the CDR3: TGTGCCAGCAGCTTAGATTTCGGACAGCCTGAAGCTTTCTTT. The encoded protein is CASSLDFGQPEAFF.

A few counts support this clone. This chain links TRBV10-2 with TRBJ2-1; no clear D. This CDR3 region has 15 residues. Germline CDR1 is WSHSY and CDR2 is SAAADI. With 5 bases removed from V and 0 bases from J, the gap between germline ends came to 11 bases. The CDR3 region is CASSRSGYSYNEQFF. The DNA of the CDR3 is TGCGCCAGCAGTCGGTCCGGGTACTCCTACAATGAGCAGTTCTTC.

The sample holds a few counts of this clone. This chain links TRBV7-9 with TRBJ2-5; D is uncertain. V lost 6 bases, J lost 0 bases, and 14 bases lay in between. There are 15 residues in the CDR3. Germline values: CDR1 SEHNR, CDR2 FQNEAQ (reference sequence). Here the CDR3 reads CASRPPGGYQETQYF. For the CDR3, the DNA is TGTGCCAGCAGGCCACCGGGTGGGTACCAAGAGACCCAGTACTTC.

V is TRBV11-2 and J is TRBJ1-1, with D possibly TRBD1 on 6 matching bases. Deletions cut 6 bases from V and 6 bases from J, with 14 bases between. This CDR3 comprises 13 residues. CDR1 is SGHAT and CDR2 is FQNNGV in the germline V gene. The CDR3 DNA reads TGTGCCAGCAGGGCGAAGACAGGCGCTGAAGCTTTCTTT. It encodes CASRAKTGAEAFF.

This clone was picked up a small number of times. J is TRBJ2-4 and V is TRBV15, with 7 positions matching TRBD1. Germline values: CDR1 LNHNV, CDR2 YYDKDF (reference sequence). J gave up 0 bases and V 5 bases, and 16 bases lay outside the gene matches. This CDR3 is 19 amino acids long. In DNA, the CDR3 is TGTGCCACCAGCCCCCACAGGGGACAGCAGGCGATAGCCAAAAACATTCAGTACTTC. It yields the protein CATSPHRGQQAIAKNIQYF.